This T cell receptor (beta chain) was sequenced for a study of blood T cells in healthy people across ages. Study-level information: Template switching retrieved approximately one barcoded beta molecule for each two T cells.

Turning to this clonotype: Its antigen is unknown.

With 5 bases clipped from V and 5 bases from J, the junction kept 7 bases outside the gene matches. CDR1 ENHRY and CDR2 SYGVKD come from the germline V gene. There are 15 residues in the CDR3. Study outcomes and limitations: Aged donors had fewer naive CD4+ cells and lower diversity than long-lived donors. Expanded clonotype changes were possibly confounded by unknown donor CMV status.

Through a sample-barcoded 5' primer and a J-beta primer mix, a second PCR was run for roughly 6 to 12 cycles. Each cDNA molecule, via a template-switch adaptor with 12 random nucleotides, was tagged. TCRdb reprocessed the 5' RACE reads via MiXCR and lists one record per CDR3 protein. The sample holds 700,000 or so distinct CDR3 sequences, about a fifth seen once. The sample was blood. The rearrangement joins TRBV10-3 to TRBJ2-1; TRBD1 matches at 9 bases. The TCR originated in a man between 65 and 85 years old in good health. The CDR3 loop is CAISKGQGVDNEQFF. The CDR3 DNA reads as TGTGCCATCAGTAAGGGACAGGGAGTAGACAATGAGCAGTTCTTC.